This TCR beta chain was obtained from a study of blood T cell repertoires in COVID-19. As handled by the study authors: Scientists estimated how many nucleated cells there were by amplifying reference gene primers. Using immunoSEQ multiplex PCR, the repertoire was profiled, and TCRdb retains in-frame clones only, with some absent. V, J and clone size derive from that table, while D and trimming were established from the DNA sequence. This table has 240,000 or so clones, 85% to 90% appearing once. Clinical history as reported by participants underpinned cohort assignment. The study counted Cohort 3 donors as recovered given two negative PCRs, clearance, or symptom resolution. This CDR3 comprises 16 residues. V gave up 8 bases and J gave up 3 bases; unmatched junction bases: 10. CDR1 is SNHLY, CDR2 FYNNEI, per germline.

Sequencing was carried out using PBMCs or T cells enriched from blood (not recorded which). The source is a man aged 35 to 55 who had recovered from COVID-19. This chain uses TRBV2 with TRBJ2-2, with 9 bases lining up with TRBD2. The CDR3 DNA follows: TGTGCCAGCCGGAGAAGCGGGGGGCGCTACACCGGGGAGCTGTTTTTT. Translation: CASRRSGGRYTGELFF.